This TCR beta chain came from a study of cytomegalovirus exposure and HLA in healthy donors. CDR3 size: 16 residues. V dropped 5 bases and J dropped 0 bases, with 17 bases sitting between them. A word on this clone: Its antigen remains unidentified.

PCR involved 60 Vbeta and 13 Jbeta primers. TCRdb's copy holds only in-frame clones and misses some; the assay was immunoSEQ multiplex PCR. The profile shows 200,000 to 300,000 clones, 70% to 90% of them singletons. General observations from the study: A later analysis appeared to link common viral pathogens to several of the most significant clusters. Reportedly, cytomegalovirus status was diagnosed with high sensitivity and specificity.

The receptor was derived from a girl aged 2 to 9 in good health and CMV-seronegative. The V call is TRBV5-3, the J call TRBJ1-1; unclear D gene. TRBV5-3 is given ORF status, its function remaining uncertain. Material: PBMCs. CDR3 nucleotide sequence: TGTGCCAGAAGTTATCAAAGGGAGGAAGTGAACACTGAAGCTTTCTTT. Encoded protein: CARSYQREEVNTEAFF.